Each of the 5 T cell receptor beta chains below was sequenced from the same sample in a study of blood T cell repertoires in COVID-19. TCRdb keeps only in-frame clones here, not all; method: immunoSEQ multiplex PCR. The table shows about 130,000 clones, with 84% occurring only once. Sequencing was carried out using peripheral blood. The receptors come from a man aged 55 to 70 with acute or convalescent COVID-19.

This chain connects TRBV6-5 to TRBJ2-3; 7 bases map to TRBD1. CDR1 is MNHEY and CDR2 is SVGAGI in the germline V gene. This CDR3 region has 14 residues. The junction had 14 bases not matched to a gene; V was cut back by 11 bases and J by 6 bases. The CDR3 loop reads CASRTGQAVDTQYF. The CDR3 nucleotides read TGTGCCTCCCGGACAGGCCAAGCAGTGGATACGCAGTATTTT.

V usage is TRBV18 and J usage is TRBJ2-7; D possibly corresponds to TRBD2 (5 bases). The germline CDR1 and CDR2 sequences are KGHSH and LQKENI. Trimming shortened V by 6 bases and J by 3 bases, and 9 bases separated the two germline ends. The CDR3 is 12 residues long. The CDR3 DNA reads as TGTGCCAGCTCGCCCCGGGACTACGAGCAGTACTTC. This encodes CASSPRDYEQYF.

The rearrangement links TRBV6-6 to TRBJ2-7; 12 bases are shared with TRBD2. Germline assignment: CDR1 MNHNY and CDR2 SVGAGI (reference sequence). Trimming removed 4 bases from V and 7 bases from J; junction bases left unmatched: 8. There are 15 residues in the CDR3. The CDR3: CASSSLGLAGEEQYF. Here the CDR3 DNA reads TGTGCCAGCAGTTCTCTGGGACTAGCGGGTGAGGAGCAGTACTTC.

The CDR3: CASSSSRGREGYTF. The CDR3, as DNA: TGTGCCAGCAGTTCCTCCAGGGGGCGCGAGGGCTACACCTTC. V and J are TRBV28 and TRBJ1-2; TRBD1 agrees at 8 bases. The CDR3 length is 14 residues. Germline values: CDR1 MDHEN, CDR2 SYDVKM. Germline trimming cut 4 bases from V and 8 bases from J; bases unmatched to any gene: 9.

This chain links TRBV6-5 with TRBJ2-3; a weak D match, TRBD2 (6 bases). Germline V CDR1 and CDR2: MNHEY, SVGAGI. Trimming shortened V by 4 bases and J by 3 bases, and 14 bases separated the two germline ends. This CDR3 has 15 residues. In DNA, the CDR3 is TGTGCCAGCAGTTTCCTGGGGGGTCAGACAGATACGCAGTATTTT. It is translated as CASSFLGGQTDTQYF.